This T cell receptor (beta chain) was sequenced for a study of identifying expanded T cells in peripheral blood. CDR3 length: 14 residues. CDR1 is SGHNT and CDR2 is YENEEA in the germline V gene. The V and J ends lost 7 bases and 11 bases, in that order; junction bases with no gene match: 15. This table comes from immunoSEQ multiplex PCR, and its TCRdb copy is limited to in-frame clones, with some not included. The sample lists 130,000 or so clones, 75% to 90% occurring once. This clone was observed a handful of times. The TCR was taken from a person aged 18 to 75 in good health. Sequencing was performed on blood. The V and J genes are TRBV11-3 and TRBJ2-5, with 8 bases identical to TRBD1. CDR3 region: CASISGAGGGPQYF. The DNA of the CDR3 is TGTGCCAGCATTTCCGGGGCAGGGGGCGGGCCACAGTACTTC.